The next 14 T cell receptor beta chains were all read from a single sample in a study of early T cells in non-severe SARS-CoV-2 infection. TCRdb reprocessed the 5' RACE reads via MiXCR and lists one record per CDR3 protein. The sample holds 85,000 to 100,000 distinct CDR3 sequences; approximately 13% are singletons and the top ten take about 2%. Sequences were obtained from whole blood. Every receptor here comes from an adult who was a healthcare worker with PCR-confirmed SARS-CoV-2 infection or an uninfected control (not recorded which).

This clonotype was seen a few times. The V call is TRBV27, the J call TRBJ1-1; D gene ambiguous. This CDR3 comprises 15 residues. CDR1 is MNHEY and CDR2 is SMNVEV in the germline V gene (reference sequence). Trimming cost V 1 base and J 4 bases, with 13 bases left between them. The CDR3 is CASSLFRSYPTEAFF. CDR3 bases: TGTGCCAGCAGTTTATTTCGTTCATACCCCACTGAAGCTTTCTTT.

The chain uses TRBV28 and TRBJ2-6; maybe TRBD1 (6 bases). Germline V gene sequence: CDR1 MDHEN, CDR2 SYDVKM. The CDR3 is 15 residues long. Trimming cost V 5 bases and J 3 bases, with 11 bases left between them. CDR3 region: CASSGGSRGANVLTF. The DNA for the CDR3 is TGTGCCAGCAGTGGGGGCAGTCGTGGGGCCAACGTCCTGACTTTC.

This clonotype came up many times. The V call is TRBV4-1, the J call TRBJ1-1, with D unclear. Germline V gives CDR1 MGHRA, CDR2 YSYEKL. CDR3 length: 16 amino acids. Trimming took off 4 bases at V and 6 bases at J, with 21 bases between the two ends. CDR3 residues: CASSRYTLELKAEAFF. The CDR3 nucleotides are TGCGCCAGCAGCCGGTATACTTTAGAGCTCAAGGCTGAAGCTTTCTTT.

This clonotype was counted at least ten times. The rearrangement links TRBV28 to TRBJ2-7; D is possibly TRBD1 or TRBD2 (5 bases each). Germline values: CDR1 MDHEN, CDR2 SYDVKM. This CDR3 comprises 15 residues. V dropped 8 bases and J dropped 0 bases, with 17 bases sitting between them. The CDR3 sequence is CASGSNRDLSYEQYF. The CDR3, as DNA: TGTGCCAGCGGCTCTAACCGGGACCTCTCCTACGAGCAGTACTTC.

This sequence joins TRBV6-2 or TRBV6-3 and TRBJ1-1; 8 bases fit TRBD1. Germline-derived CDR1 and CDR2 are MNHEY and SVGEGT. The CDR3 runs 13 residues. V trimming: 4 bases; J trimming: 7 bases; junction bases outside the gene matches: 5. In nucleotides, the CDR3 is TGTGCCAGCAGTTGGCGGACAGGGTATGAAGCTTTCTTT. Its translation is CASSWRTGYEAFF.

The sample holds a few counts of this clonotype. V gene TRBV12-3 or TRBV12-4 combines with J gene TRBJ2-5; either TRBD1 or TRBD2 may supply D (6 bases each). The CDR3 is 15 amino acids. The ends were cut back, 5 bases at V and 1 base at J, with 14 bases in the middle. The CDR3 reads CASSPRGQGQETQYF. The CDR3 DNA reads as TGTGCCAGCAGTCCCCGGGGGCAGGGCCAAGAGACCCAGTACTTC.

This clonotype was counted between two and nine times. The chain recombines TRBV6-2 or TRBV6-3 with TRBJ2-7; D is ambiguous. In germline, CDR1 is MNHEY, CDR2 SVGEGT. The CDR3 spans 15 residues. V shed 5 bases and J shed 0 bases, with 14 bases lying between them. The DNA for the CDR3 is TGTGCCAGCAGTGCCGGGCAACCTAGCTCCTACGAGCAGTACTTC. Protein sequence: CASSAGQPSSYEQYF.

The chain is built from TRBV7-8 and TRBJ1-3; 7 positions agree with TRBD1. Losses at the gene ends were 4 bases for V and 4 bases for J; bases not matched to a gene: 4. Germline CDR1 and CDR2: SGHVS and FQNEAQ. The CDR3 extends over 14 amino acids. Here the CDR3 DNA reads TGTGCCAGCAGCTATGGGACAGTCGGAAACACCATATATTTT. This gives the protein CASSYGTVGNTIYF.

In its sample, this clonotype was seen a few times. This rearrangement joins TRBV7-6 to TRBJ2-1, with D perhaps matching TRBD2 (6 bases). CDR1 is SGHVS and CDR2 is FNYEAQ in the germline V gene. V gave up 7 bases and J gave up 0 bases, with 10 bases separating them. This CDR3 has 14 residues. The CDR3 nucleotides read TGTGCCAGCAAGGTGGGGGGCTCCTACAATGAGCAGTTCTTC. Its translation is CASKVGGSYNEQFF.

This clonotype was detected many times. The chain combines TRBV12-3 or TRBV12-4 with TRBJ2-1; TRBD2 is a possible D gene (6 bases). This CDR3 has 14 amino acids. Trimming stripped 3 bases from V and 10 bases from J, with 16 bases between. CDR3 nucleotide sequence: TGTGCCAGCAGTTTTGGTACAGGAGGGATGGAGCAGTTCTTC. The encoded protein is CASSFGTGGMEQFF.

The chain recombines TRBV14 with TRBJ1-2; possible D gene TRBD1, 5 bases. The CDR3 runs 14 residues. Trimming pared 1 base from V and 8 bases from J, leaving 14 bases between. Germline V gene data show CDR1 as SGHDN and CDR2 as FVKESK. The CDR3 here is CASSQAGNILGYTF. The DNA for the CDR3 is TGTGCCAGCAGCCAAGCAGGGAATATTTTAGGCTACACCTTC. Complete variable domain (other parts from reference TRBV14 and TRBJ1-2): EAGVTQFPSHSVIEKGQTVTLRCDPISGHDNLYWYRRVMGKEIKFLLHFVKESKQDESGMPNNRFLAERTGGTYSTLKVQPAELEDSGVYFCASSQAGNILGYTFGSGTRLTVV.

In this sample, this clonotype turned up many times. The J gene is TRBJ2-2, the V gene TRBV4-3; the D is unclear. With 0 bases removed from V and 5 bases from J, the gap between germline ends came to 25 bases. Germline CDR1 and CDR2: LGHNA and YSLEER. This CDR3 region has 20 residues. The CDR3 reads CASSQEGKGSRVVRTGELFF. CDR3 coding DNA: TGCGCCAGCAGCCAAGAAGGCAAAGGGTCCCGAGTTGTGAGGACCGGGGAGCTGTTTTTT.

This clonotype was observed at least ten times. The chain employs TRBV4-3 and TRBJ2-1; D uncertain. CDR1 and CDR2 from the germline V gene are LGHNA and YSLEER. This CDR3 comprises 15 residues. The V and J ends lost 4 bases and 0 bases respectively, with 10 bases between them. The CDR3 sequence: CASSPQVLSYNEQFF. Written as DNA, the CDR3 is TGCGCCAGCAGCCCCCAAGTCCTCTCCTACAATGAGCAGTTCTTC.

This clonotype was counted between two and nine times. This chain links TRBV11-2 with TRBJ2-7; tentatively, D is TRBD1 (5 bases). CDR1 is SGHAT and CDR2 is FQNNGV in the germline V gene. The germline V and J ends were trimmed by 0 bases and 4 bases, with 13 bases remaining between them. The CDR3 runs 15 residues. The CDR3 nucleotides read TGTGCCAGCAGCTTAGATGATCCAGGGATATACGAGCAGTACTTC. Translating gives CASSLDDPGIYEQYF.